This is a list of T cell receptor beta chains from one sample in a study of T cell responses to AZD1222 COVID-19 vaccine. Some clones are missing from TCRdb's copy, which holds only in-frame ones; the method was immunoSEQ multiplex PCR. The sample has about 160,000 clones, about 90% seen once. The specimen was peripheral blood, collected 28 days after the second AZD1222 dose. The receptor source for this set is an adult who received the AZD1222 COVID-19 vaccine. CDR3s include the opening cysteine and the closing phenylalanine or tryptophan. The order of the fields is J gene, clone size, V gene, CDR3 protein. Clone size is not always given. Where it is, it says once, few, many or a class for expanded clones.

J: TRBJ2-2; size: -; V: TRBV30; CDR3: CAWTHSASGELFF
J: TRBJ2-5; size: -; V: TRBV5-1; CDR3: CASSFSPQDQEAQYF
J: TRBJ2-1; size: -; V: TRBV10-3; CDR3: CAISVALAGDFNEQFF
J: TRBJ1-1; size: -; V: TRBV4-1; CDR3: CASSRFLRVSGVTEAFF
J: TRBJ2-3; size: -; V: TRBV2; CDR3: CASSEGFRTDTQYF
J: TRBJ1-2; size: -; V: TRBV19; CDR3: CASRAPQYGYTF
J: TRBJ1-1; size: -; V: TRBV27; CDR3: CASSIGGGDTEAFF
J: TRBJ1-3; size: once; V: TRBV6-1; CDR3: CASSDSTPRSGNTIYF
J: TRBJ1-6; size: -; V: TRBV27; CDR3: CASSLNRLSNSPLHF
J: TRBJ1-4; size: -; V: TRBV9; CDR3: CASSPTGFNEKLFF
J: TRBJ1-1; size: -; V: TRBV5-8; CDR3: CASSFPYRGGMNTEAFF
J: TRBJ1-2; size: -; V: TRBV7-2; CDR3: CASSLDRLYGYTF
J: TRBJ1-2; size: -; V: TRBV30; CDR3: CAYDRVYGYTF
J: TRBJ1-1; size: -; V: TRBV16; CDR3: CASSPWTGGESTEAFF
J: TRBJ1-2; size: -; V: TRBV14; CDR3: CASSQDWAGYTF
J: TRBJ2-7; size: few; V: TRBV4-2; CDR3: CASSPLDWGGNLDEQYF
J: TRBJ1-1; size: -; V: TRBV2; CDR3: CASSAHPDRNTEAFF
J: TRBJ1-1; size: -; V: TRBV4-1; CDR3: CASSHPLSGLENTEAFF
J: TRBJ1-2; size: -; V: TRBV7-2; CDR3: CASSSRMQGYTF
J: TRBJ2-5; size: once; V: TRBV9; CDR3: CASSVGGRGGETQYF
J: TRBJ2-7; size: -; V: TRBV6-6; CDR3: CASSYLSGTGYDEQYF
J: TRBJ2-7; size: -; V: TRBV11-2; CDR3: CASSRDRGLHEQYF
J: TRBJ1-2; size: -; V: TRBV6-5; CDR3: CASSYSGSGQGHGYTF
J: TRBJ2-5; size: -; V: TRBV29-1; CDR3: CSAPGPMDGQETQYF
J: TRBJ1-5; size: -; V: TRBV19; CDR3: CASRRQVNQPQHF
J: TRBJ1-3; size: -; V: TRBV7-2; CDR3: CASSLGGTGNTIYF
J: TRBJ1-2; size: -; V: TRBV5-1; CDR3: CASRADTTNYGYTF
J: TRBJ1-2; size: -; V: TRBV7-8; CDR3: CASSTGLNYGYTF
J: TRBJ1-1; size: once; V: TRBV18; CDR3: CASSPEEFWMNTEAFF
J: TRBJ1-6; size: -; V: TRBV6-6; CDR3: CASMRGSSYNSPLHF
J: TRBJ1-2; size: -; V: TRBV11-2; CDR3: CASSLGWGPGGVYGYTF
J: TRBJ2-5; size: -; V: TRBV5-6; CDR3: CASSWTSGGFYQETQYF
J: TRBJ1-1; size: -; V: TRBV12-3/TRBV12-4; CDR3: CASTQQVNTEAFF
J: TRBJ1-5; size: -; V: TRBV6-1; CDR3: CASSDQIASNQPQHF
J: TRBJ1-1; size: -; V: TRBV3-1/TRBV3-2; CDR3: CASSPEGRTGGEHAFF